These 21 T cell receptor beta chains originate from one sample sequenced in a study of relationships among human T cell subsets. The Th1 cells were the flow-through after CD25, CD56 and CD294 bead selections. The T cell receptor alpha and beta CDR3 regions were amplified from mRNA by semiquantitative ARM-PCR. Tagged nested gene-specific primers were used first, then communal superprimers amplified exponentially. TCRdb independently ran MiXCR on the multiplex PCR reads; one entry per CDR3 protein. Among roughly 13,000 distinct CDR3 sequences listed, around two thirds were seen once. Sequencing was done on a sample of CD4+ Th1 cells sorted from blood. Receptors originate from a man between 35 and 55 years old in good health.

The V gene is TRBV7-9, the J gene TRBJ1-1; maybe TRBD1 (5 bases). Germline V gene sequence: CDR1 SEHNR, CDR2 FQNEAQ (reference sequence). The CDR3 runs to 14 residues. Trimming left V 6 bases short and J 4 bases short, with 15 bases between. The DNA of the CDR3 is TGTGCCAGCAGTACAAGGGGAGGCCGCACTGAAGCTTTCTTT. Encoded protein: CASSTRGGRTEAFF. Full variable domain (missing parts from reference TRBV7-9 and TRBJ1-1): DTGVSQNPRHKITKRGQNVTFRCDPISEHNRLYWYRQTLGQGPEFLTYFQNEAQLEKSRLLSDRFSAERPKGSFSTLEIQRTEQGDSAMYLCASSTRGGRTEAFFGQGTRLTVV.

The rearrangement joins TRBV11-2 to TRBJ1-2; D is undetermined. Trimming removed 0 bases from V and 4 bases from J, with 6 bases in between. The CDR3 is 13 amino acids. In germline, CDR1 is SGHAT, CDR2 FQNNGV. CDR3 loop: CASSLDSVYGYTF. CDR3 coding DNA: TGTGCCAGCAGCTTAGACAGTGTCTATGGCTACACCTTC.

This clonotype was counted a few times. One base away lies a much larger clone, so this may be a sequencing read error. The chain couples TRBV20-1 to TRBJ2-3; 7 nucleotides match TRBD1. The CDR3 is made up of 12 amino acids. CDR1 is DFQATT, CDR2 SNEGSKA, per germline (reference sequence). The CDR3, as DNA: TGCAATGCTAGCCAGGGGGCAGATACGCAGTATTTT. The encoded protein is CNASQGADTQYF.

As DNA, the CDR3 is TGTGCCAGCAGGAGCGGGAGTATGAATGAGCAGTTCTTC. It is translated as CASRSGSMNEQFF. The chain joins TRBV12-3 or TRBV12-4 to TRBJ2-1; 8 bases match TRBD2. V shed 6 bases, J shed 7 bases, and the junction held 5 bases outside the gene matches. CDR3 length: 13 amino acids.

CDR3 in DNA: TGTGCCAGCAGCCGTCGTATAGGGTCTAATGACGAGCAGTACTTC. Protein product: CASSRRIGSNDEQYF. The V gene is TRBV11-3, the J gene TRBJ2-7; D is unresolved. Trimming took 5 bases from V and 5 from J, leaving 19 bases between them. Germline V CDR1 and CDR2: SGHNT, YENEEA. The CDR3 is made up of 15 amino acids.

This clonotype was counted only a few times. V usage is TRBV28 and J usage is TRBJ2-7, with D possibly TRBD1 on 6 matching bases. Trimming took 2 bases from V and 1 from J, leaving 12 bases between them. The CDR3 has 15 residues. Looked up from germline, CDR1 is MDHEN and CDR2 is SYDVKM. CDR3 in amino acids: CASSLRTGTSYEQYF. The CDR3 region has the DNA TGTGCCAGCAGTTTACGCACCGGGACATCCTACGAGCAGTACTTC.

The chain joins TRBV5-1 to TRBJ2-7; D gene unclear. Germline V gene sequence: CDR1 SGHRS, CDR2 YFSETQ. The CDR3 runs 11 residues. The V gene lost 4 bases and the J gene lost 5 bases, with 7 bases spanning the gap. Written as DNA, the CDR3 is TGCGCCAGCAGCCTAGACAACGAGCAGTACTTC. It yields the protein CASSLDNEQYF. Full variable domain (remainder filled in from reference TRBV5-1 and TRBJ2-7): KAGVTQTPRYLIKTRGQQVTLSCSPISGHRSVSWYQQTPGQGLQFLFEYFSETQRNKGNFPGRFSGRQFSNSRSEMNVSTLELGDSALYLCASSLDNEQYFGPGTRLTVT.

V usage is TRBV7-9 and J usage is TRBJ2-3; a weak D match, TRBD2 (6 bases). The length of the CDR3 is 14 residues. Trimming removed 5 bases from V and 2 bases from J, with 11 bases in between. The germline V gene encodes CDR1 SEHNR and CDR2 FQNEAQ (reference sequence). The CDR3: CASSGGLLTDTQYF. The CDR3 DNA is TGTGCCAGCAGCGGGGGACTGCTCACAGATACGCAGTATTTT.

This chain joins TRBV10-3 and TRBJ2-5; 11 bases match TRBD1. This CDR3 is built from 15 residues. Germline V gives CDR1 ENHRY, CDR2 SYGVKD. After removal of 6 bases from V and 5 bases from J, the junction contained 8 bases not matched to a gene. This CDR3 is CAISQGQGAPETQYF. The CDR3 DNA sequence: TGTGCCATCAGCCAAGGACAGGGGGCCCCTGAGACCCAGTACTTC.

The chain uses TRBV4-1 and TRBJ2-3, with 10 positions matching TRBD1. With 3 bases clipped from V and 0 bases from J, the junction kept 12 bases outside the gene matches. Germline V lookup: CDR1 MGHRA, CDR2 YSYEKL. This CDR3 region has 19 residues. CDR3 DNA sequence: TGCGCCAGCAGCCACGCCTTTACCGGGACAGGGGCTAGCACAGATACGCAGTATTTT. Its protein is CASSHAFTGTGASTDTQYF.

This clonotype was detected a few times. The chain is built from TRBV11-3 and TRBJ2-3; TRBD2 aligns across 8 bases. After removal of 5 bases from V and 5 bases from J, the junction contained 9 bases not matched to a gene. The germline gives CDR1 SGHNT, CDR2 YENEEA. The CDR3 sequence is 15 residues long. CDR3 protein: CASSRGTSTIDTQYF. The CDR3 nucleotides read TGTGCCAGCAGCCGAGGGACTAGTACAATAGATACGCAGTATTTT.

This clonotype was found a few times. The V call is TRBV11-2, the J call TRBJ2-1; maybe TRBD2 (6 bases). The V gene's germline CDR1 is SGHAT and CDR2 FQNNGV. The CDR3 runs 13 residues. Deletions cut 1 base from V and 11 bases from J, with 12 bases between. The CDR3 sequence is CASSLGGLAKQFF. DNA for the CDR3: TGTGCCAGCAGCTTAGGGGGCCTAGCGAAGCAGTTCTTC. The full variable domain, in which reference TRBV11-2 and TRBJ2-1 provide the parts outside the CDR3, is EAGVAQSPRYKIIEKRQSVAFWCNPISGHATLYWYQQILGQGPKLLIQFQNNGVVDDSQLPKDRFSAERLKGVDSTLKIQPAKLEDSAVYLCASSLGGLAKQFFGPGTRLTVL.

The gene calls are TRBV28 and TRBJ2-4; 7 nucleotides agree with TRBD1. CDR3 length: 13 residues. CDR1 and CDR2 (germline): MDHEN, SYDVKM. After removal of 6 bases from V and 1 base from J, the junction contained 0 bases not matched to a gene. The CDR3 bases are TGTGCCAGCAGGGACAGGGCCAAAAACATTCAGTACTTC. This encodes CASRDRAKNIQYF.

The rearrangement joins TRBV11-2 to TRBJ2-5; D tentatively reads TRBD1 or TRBD2 (5 bases each). The CDR3 contains 14 residues. From germline, CDR1 is SGHAT and CDR2 FQNNGV. V dropped 2 bases and J dropped 5 bases, with 12 bases sitting between them. The CDR3 protein is CASSLWGREETQYF. The CDR3 region has the DNA TGTGCCAGCAGCTTATGGGGCAGGGAGGAGACCCAGTACTTC.

V gene TRBV12-3 or TRBV12-4 combines with J gene TRBJ2-1, with 10 bases identical to TRBD1. V dropped 5 bases and J dropped 6; count of bases not matched to a gene: 7. There are 15 residues in the CDR3. The CDR3 is CASSPRQGAFNEQFF. CDR3 in DNA: TGTGCCAGCAGTCCACGACAGGGGGCTTTCAATGAGCAGTTCTTC.

CDR3 sequence: CASSQDRINTEAFF. The DNA of the CDR3 is TGTGCCAGCAGCCAAGATCGAATAAACACTGAAGCTTTCTTT. The chain joins TRBV14 to TRBJ1-1; no clear D. CDR1 SGHDN and CDR2 FVKESK come from the germline V gene. The CDR3 extends over 14 amino acids. The V gene lost 0 bases and the J gene lost 2 bases, with 7 bases spanning the gap.

In its sample, this clonotype was seen a few times. The rearrangement uses TRBV18 and TRBJ1-1; no clear D gene. The CDR3 extends over 13 amino acids. Trimming shortened V by 6 bases and J by 3 bases, and 11 bases separated the two germline ends. From germline, CDR1 is KGHSH and CDR2 LQKENI. CDR3: CASSQGRDTEAFF. The CDR3 DNA is TGTGCCAGCTCTCAAGGGAGGGACACTGAAGCTTTCTTT.

The chain carries TRBV27 and TRBJ2-7, with 7 bases fitting TRBD2. CDR3 size: 13 residues. V was pared by 3 bases and J by 5 bases, with 4 bases of the junction left unmatched. The germline CDR1 and CDR2 sequences are MNHEY and SMNVEV (reference sequence). CDR3 sequence: CASSFQGGNEQYF. CDR3 nucleotide sequence: TGTGCCAGCAGTTTCCAGGGAGGGAACGAGCAGTACTTC.

The CDR3 protein is CASSSQAGGREQYF. CDR3 sequence (DNA): TGTGCCAGCAGCTCCCAAGCGGGAGGGCGTGAGCAGTACTTC. The chain combines TRBV7-9 with TRBJ2-7; 10 positions agree with TRBD2. The germline V gene encodes CDR1 SEHNR and CDR2 FQNEAQ (reference sequence). The length of the CDR3 is 14 residues. V was pared by 4 bases and J by 7 bases, with 7 bases of the junction left unmatched.

This clonotype has just one count. This chain connects TRBV11-2 to TRBJ2-5, with a weak D call TRBD1 (5 bases). V lost 2 bases and J lost 5, with 15 bases in between. The CDR3 sequence is 15 residues long. Germline assignment: CDR1 SGHAT and CDR2 FQNNGV. The chain's CDR3 is CASSLITGRSETQYF. CDR3 sequence (DNA): TGTGCCAGCAGCTTAATAACAGGACGGTCGGAGACCCAGTACTTC.

V is TRBV28 and J is TRBJ2-2; possibly TRBD1 for D (6 bases). Trimming stripped 5 bases from V and 1 base from J, with 20 bases between. The CDR3 has 18 residues. CDR1 MDHEN and CDR2 SYDVKM come from the germline V gene. The CDR3 nucleotides are TGTGCCAGCAGTCCGCTCCCGACAGGAAGGCTGAACACCGGGGAGCTGTTTTTT. Translated, it gives CASSPLPTGRLNTGELFF. The full variable domain, rest sourced from reference TRBV28 and TRBJ2-2, is DVKVTQSSRYLVKRTGEKVFLECVQDMDHENMFWYRQDPGLGLRLIYFSYDVKMKEKGDIPEGYSVSREKKERFSLILESASTNQTSMYLCASSPLPTGRLNTGELFFGEGSRLTVL.